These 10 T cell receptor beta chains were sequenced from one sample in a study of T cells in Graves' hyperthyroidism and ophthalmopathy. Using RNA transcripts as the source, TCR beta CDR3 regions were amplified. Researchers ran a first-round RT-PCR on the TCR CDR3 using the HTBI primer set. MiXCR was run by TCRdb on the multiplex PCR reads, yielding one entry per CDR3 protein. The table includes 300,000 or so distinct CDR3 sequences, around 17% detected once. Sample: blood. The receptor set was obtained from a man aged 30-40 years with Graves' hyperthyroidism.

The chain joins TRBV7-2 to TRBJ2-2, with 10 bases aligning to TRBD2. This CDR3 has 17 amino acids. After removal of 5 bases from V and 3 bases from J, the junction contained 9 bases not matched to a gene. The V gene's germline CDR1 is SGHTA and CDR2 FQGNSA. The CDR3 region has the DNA TGTGCCAGCAGCCCGGGGGCTAGCGGGAGATACACCGGGGAGCTGTTTTTT. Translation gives CASSPGASGRYTGELFF.

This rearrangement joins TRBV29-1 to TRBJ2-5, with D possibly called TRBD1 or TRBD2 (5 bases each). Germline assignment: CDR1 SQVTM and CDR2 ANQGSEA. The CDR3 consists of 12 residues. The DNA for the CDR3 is TGCTCAACGGGGCTAGTGGAAGAGACCCAGTACTTC. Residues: CSTGLVEETQYF.

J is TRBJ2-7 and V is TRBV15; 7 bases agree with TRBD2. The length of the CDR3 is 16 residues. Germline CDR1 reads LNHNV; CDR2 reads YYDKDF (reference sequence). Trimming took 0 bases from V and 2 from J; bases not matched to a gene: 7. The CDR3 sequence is CATSRDTIAGAYEQYF. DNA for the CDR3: TGTGCCACCAGCAGAGATACAATAGCGGGTGCCTACGAGCAGTACTTC.

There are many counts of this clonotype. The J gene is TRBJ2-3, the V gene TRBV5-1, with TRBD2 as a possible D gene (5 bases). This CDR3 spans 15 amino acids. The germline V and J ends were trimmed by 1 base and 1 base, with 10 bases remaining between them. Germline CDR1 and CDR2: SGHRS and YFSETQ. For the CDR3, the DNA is TGCGCCAGCAGCTTGTTGGGGAGCCGCACAGATACGCAGTATTTT. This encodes CASSLLGSRTDTQYF.

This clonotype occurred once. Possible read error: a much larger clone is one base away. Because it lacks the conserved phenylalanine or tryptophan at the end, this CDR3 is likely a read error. CDR3 sequence reads: CASQEGQFPYEQYL. For the CDR3, the DNA is TGTGCCAGTCAAGAGGGACAGTTCCCCTACGAGCAGTACCTC. This rearrangement joins TRBV12-3 or TRBV12-4 to TRBJ2-7; 7 bases align to TRBD1. Unmatched junction bases numbered 10, after V lost 9 bases and J lost 2 bases. This CDR3 has 14 amino acids.

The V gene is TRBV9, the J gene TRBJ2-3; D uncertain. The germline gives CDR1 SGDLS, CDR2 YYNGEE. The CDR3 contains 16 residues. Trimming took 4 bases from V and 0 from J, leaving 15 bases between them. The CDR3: CASSRRRDSSTDTQYF. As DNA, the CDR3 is TGTGCCAGCAGCAGAAGGAGAGATTCTAGCACAGATACGCAGTATTTT.

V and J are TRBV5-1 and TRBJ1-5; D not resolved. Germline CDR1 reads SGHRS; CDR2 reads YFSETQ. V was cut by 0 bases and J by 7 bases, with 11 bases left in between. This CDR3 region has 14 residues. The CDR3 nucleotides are TGCGCCAGCAGCTTGGACCAAAACGGGCAGCCCCAGCATTTT. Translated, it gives CASSLDQNGQPQHF.

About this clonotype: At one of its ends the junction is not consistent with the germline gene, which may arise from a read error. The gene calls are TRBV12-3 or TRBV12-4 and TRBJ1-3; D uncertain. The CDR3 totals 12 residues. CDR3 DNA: TGTGCCGGCAGTCTACAGGGAAACACCATATATTTT. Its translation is CAGSLQGNTIYF.

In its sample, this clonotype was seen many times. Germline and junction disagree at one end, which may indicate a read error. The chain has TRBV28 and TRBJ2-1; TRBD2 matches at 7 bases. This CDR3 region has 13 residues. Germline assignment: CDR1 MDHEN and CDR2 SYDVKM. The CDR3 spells CASTHGGYSEQFF. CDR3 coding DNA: TGTGCCAGCACCCACGGGGGGTACAGTGAGCAGTTCTTC.

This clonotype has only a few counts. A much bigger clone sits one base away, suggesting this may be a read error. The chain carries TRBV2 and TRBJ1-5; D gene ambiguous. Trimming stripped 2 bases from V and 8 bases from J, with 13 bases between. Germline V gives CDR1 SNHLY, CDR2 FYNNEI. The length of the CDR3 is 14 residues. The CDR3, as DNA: TGTGCCAGCAGTGAAAACGGCTGGAGTGAGCCCCAGCATTTT. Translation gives CASSENGWSEPQHF.